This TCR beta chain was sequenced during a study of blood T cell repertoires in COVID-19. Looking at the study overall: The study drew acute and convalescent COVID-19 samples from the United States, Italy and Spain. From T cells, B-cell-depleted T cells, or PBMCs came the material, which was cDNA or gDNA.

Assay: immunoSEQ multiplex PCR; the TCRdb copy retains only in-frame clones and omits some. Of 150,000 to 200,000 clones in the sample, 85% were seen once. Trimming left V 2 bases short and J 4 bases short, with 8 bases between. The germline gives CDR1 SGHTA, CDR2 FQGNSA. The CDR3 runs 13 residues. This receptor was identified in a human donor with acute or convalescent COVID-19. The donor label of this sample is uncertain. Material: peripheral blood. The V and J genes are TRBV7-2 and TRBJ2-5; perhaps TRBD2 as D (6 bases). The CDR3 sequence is CASSLRRGETQYF. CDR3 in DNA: TGTGCCAGCAGCTTAAGGAGGGGAGAGACCCAGTACTTC.